This record concerns one T cell receptor beta chain sequence. This clone was recorded once. The target of this receptor is not known. Per-base quality was not reported, and no clone a single base away is much larger than it. This entry is derived from a study of OX40 agonist ivuxolimab in advanced cancers. About the study as a whole: Ivuxolimab was an agonistic, fully human IgG2 monoclonal antibody directed against OX40 (CD134), a costimulatory receptor. Intravenous ivuxolimab was administered to patients every 2 weeks at six dose levels: 0.01, 0.1, 0.3, 1.5, 3 and 10 mg/kg. Of the roughly 50 dose-escalation patients, hepatocellular carcinoma was present in about 20, melanoma in around 15, renal cell carcinoma in 9 and head and neck cancer in 9. The dose-escalation cohort was about 83% male with a mean age of roughly 62 years, ranging from roughly 23 to 80. Patients were allowed to have had prior anti-PD-1, anti-PD-L1 or anti-CTLA-4 therapy, and approximately 41% of the dose-escalation patients had previously received checkpoint inhibitors. Three dose-escalation patients achieved partial responses, one with hepatocellular carcinoma and two with cutaneous melanoma. The purpose of peripheral TCRbeta sequencing was to test whether ivuxolimab changed TCR sequence diversity and led to clonal T-cell expansion. The paper describes the monotherapy dose-escalation part (N of about 50 patients) of the phase I trial of ivuxolimab. General conclusions and limits of the study: In the 0.1-3.0 mg/kg groups, partial responders had among the lowest normalized peripheral clonal expansion, particularly in CD8+ T cells. On average, CD8+ T cells showed more expanded clones than CD4+ T cells after ivuxolimab. At doses of 0.1 to 3.0 mg/kg, clonal expansion of both CD4+ and CD8+ blood T cells was observed from baseline to week 6. The antigen specificity of the peripheral T cells that underwent clonal expansion was not determined. Low levels of normalized T-cell clonal expansion were also seen in some patients who did not respond.

For sequencing of the TCRbeta CDR3 region, genomic DNA was extracted from the sorted cells. TCRbeta CDR3 regions were sequenced using the immunoSEQ Assay. The immuneACCESS repertoire file appears here via TCRdb, limited to in-frame rearrangements. These files lack a portion of the clones; in checked studies, under half of the deficit traces to unresolved V genes, and the cause of the others is not known. The sample has 80,000 to 100,000 clones on record, roughly 84% of them singletons. About 0.29% of the sample goes to the ten largest clones. The trial excluded patients who had a history of autoimmune disease or were on systemic immunosuppression. In every dose cohort, peripheral blood was drawn for TCR sequencing at baseline, cycle 4 day 1, and cycle 7 day 1. Samples came from an open-label, multicenter, first-in-human phase I dose-escalation trial of ivuxolimab. Adults with locally advanced or metastatic melanoma, renal cell, hepatocellular, or head and neck squamous cell carcinoma were enrolled in the trial. Before TCR sequencing, CD4+ T cells and CD8+ T cells were sorted from peripheral blood as separate populations.

The sample in question was CD4+ or CD8+ T cells sorted from blood, obtained in a trial of the OX40 agonist ivuxolimab. The source of this sequence is an adult with an advanced solid tumor such as melanoma, head and neck, liver or kidney cancer.

The nucleotide sequence is TGCGCCAGCAGCCCGTCTCGAGGTCAGCCCCAGCATTTT. Its coded protein is CASSPSRGQPQHF. Recombination linked TRBV10-1 to TRBJ1-5; no D gene is confidently identified. The CDR3, cysteine through phenylalanine, is 13 amino acids long. Of the read, only the CDR3 DNA is kept; its 39 bases are in frame from base 1. From a lookup of the germline V gene (reference sequence), CDR1 and CDR2 are WNHNN and SYGVQD. V drops 6 bases and J drops 6 bases, leaving 12 bases in between.